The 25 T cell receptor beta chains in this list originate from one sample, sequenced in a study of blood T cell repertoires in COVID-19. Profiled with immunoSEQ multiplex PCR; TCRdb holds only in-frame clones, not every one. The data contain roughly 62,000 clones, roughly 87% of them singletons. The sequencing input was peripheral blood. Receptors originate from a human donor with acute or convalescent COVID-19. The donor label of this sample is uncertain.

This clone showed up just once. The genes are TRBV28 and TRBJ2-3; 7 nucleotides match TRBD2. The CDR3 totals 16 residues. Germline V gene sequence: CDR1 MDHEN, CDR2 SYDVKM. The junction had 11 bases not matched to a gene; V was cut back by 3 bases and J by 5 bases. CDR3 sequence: CASSFIRSGTVDTQYF. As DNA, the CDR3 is TGTGCCAGCAGTTTCATCCGGAGCGGGACGGTAGATACGCAGTATTTT.

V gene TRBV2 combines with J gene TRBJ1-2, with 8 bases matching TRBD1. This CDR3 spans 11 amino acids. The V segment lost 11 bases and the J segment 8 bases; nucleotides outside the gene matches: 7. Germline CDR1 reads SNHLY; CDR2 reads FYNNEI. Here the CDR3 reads CAGWGQEGYTF. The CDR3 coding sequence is TGTGCCGGTTGGGGACAGGAGGGCTACACCTTC. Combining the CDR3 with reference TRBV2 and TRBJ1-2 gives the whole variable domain EPEVTQTPSHQVTQMGQEVILRCVPISNHLYFYWYRQILGQKVEFLVSFYNNEISEKSEIFDDQFSVERPDGSNFTLKIRSTKLEDSAMYFCAGWGQEGYTFGSGTRLTVV.

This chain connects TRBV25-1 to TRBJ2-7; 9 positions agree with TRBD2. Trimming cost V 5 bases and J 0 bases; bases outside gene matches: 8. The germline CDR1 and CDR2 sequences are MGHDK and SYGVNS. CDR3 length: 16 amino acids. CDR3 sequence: CASSRAGTSYSYEQYF. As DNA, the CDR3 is TGTGCCAGCAGTCGCGCCGGGACTAGCTACTCCTACGAGCAGTACTTC.

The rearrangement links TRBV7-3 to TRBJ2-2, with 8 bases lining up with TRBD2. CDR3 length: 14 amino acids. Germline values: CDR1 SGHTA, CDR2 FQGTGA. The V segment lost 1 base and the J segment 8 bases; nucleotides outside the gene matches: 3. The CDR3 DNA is TGTGCCAGCAGCTTAAGGAGCGGGAGAGGGGAGCTGTTTTTT. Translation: CASSLRSGRGELFF.

As DNA, the CDR3 is TGTGCCAGCAGCCCAGACACTAGCGCATACAATGAGCAGTTCTTC. As protein: CASSPDTSAYNEQFF. This chain links TRBV11-1 with TRBJ2-1; TRBD2 matches 7 bases. Trimming removed 5 bases from V and 4 bases from J; junction bases left unmatched: 8. The CDR3 is 15 amino acids. The germline V gene has CDR1 SGHAT and CDR2 FQDESV (reference sequence).

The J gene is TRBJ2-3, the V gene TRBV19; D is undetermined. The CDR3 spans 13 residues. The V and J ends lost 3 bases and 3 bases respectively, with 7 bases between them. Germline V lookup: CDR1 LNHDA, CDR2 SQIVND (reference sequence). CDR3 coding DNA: TGTGCCAGTAGTATCCCCGAGACAGATACGCAGTATTTT. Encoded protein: CASSIPETDTQYF.

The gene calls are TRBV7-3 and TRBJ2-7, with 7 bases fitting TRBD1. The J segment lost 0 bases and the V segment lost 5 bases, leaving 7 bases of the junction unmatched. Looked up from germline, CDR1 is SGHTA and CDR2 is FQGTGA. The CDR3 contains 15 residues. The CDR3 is CASSLSTGSSYEQYF. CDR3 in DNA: TGTGCCAGCAGCCTCTCGACAGGGAGCTCCTACGAGCAGTACTTC.

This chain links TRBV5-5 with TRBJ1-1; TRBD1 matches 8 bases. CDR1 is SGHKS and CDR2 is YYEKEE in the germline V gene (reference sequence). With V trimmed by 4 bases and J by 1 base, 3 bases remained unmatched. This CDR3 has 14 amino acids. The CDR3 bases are TGTGCCAGCAGCAAAACAGGGGGGAACACTGAAGCTTTCTTT. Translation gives CASSKTGGNTEAFF.

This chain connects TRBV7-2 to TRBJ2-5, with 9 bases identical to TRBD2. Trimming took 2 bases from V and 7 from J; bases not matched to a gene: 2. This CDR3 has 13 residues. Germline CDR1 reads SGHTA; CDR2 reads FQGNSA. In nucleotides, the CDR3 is TGTGCCAGCAGCTTAATGGGACTAGCGACCCAGTACTTC. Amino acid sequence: CASSLMGLATQYF.

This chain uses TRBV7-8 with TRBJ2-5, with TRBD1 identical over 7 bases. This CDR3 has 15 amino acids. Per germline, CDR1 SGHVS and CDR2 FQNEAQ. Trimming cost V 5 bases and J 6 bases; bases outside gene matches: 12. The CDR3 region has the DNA TGTGCCAGCAGCCCCTACGGGACAGATGCACAGACCCAGTACTTC. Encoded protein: CASSPYGTDAQTQYF.

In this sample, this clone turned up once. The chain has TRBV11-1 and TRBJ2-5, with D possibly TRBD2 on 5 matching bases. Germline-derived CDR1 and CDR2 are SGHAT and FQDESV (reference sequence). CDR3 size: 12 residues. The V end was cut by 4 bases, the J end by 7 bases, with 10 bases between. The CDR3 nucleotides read TGTGCCAGCAGCTCGGACTTGGGGACCCAGTACTTC. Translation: CASSSDLGTQYF.

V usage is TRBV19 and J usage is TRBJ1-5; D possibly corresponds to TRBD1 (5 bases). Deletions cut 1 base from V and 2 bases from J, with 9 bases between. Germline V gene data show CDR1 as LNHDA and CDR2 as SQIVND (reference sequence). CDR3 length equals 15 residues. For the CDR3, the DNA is TGTGCCAGTAGTATAGTCAGGGAGGGCAATCAGCCCCAGCATTTT. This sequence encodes CASSIVREGNQPQHF.

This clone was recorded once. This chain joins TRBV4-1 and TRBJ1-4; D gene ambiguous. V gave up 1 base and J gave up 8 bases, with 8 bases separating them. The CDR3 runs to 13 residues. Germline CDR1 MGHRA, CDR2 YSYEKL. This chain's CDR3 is CASSQALREKLFF. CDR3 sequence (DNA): TGCGCCAGCAGCCAAGCCCTACGGGAAAAACTGTTTTTT.

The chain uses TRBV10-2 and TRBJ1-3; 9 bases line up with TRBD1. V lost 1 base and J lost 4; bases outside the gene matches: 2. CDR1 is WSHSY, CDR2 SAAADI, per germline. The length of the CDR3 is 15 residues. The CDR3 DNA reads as TGCGCCAGCAGTGAGTTGGGACAGGGAGGAAACACCATATATTTT. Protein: CASSELGQGGNTIYF.

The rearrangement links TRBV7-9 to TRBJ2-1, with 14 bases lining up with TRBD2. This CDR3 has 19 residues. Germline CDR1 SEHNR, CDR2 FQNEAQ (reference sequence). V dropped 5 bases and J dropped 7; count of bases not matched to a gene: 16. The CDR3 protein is CASSRGPGTSGSVKNEQFF. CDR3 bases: TGTGCCAGCAGCCGGGGGCCCGGGACTAGCGGGAGTGTAAAGAATGAGCAGTTCTTC. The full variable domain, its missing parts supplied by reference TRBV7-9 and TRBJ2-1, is DTGVSQNPRHKITKRGQNVTFRCDPISEHNRLYWYRQTLGQGPEFLTYFQNEAQLEKSRLLSDRFSAERPKGSFSTLEIQRTEQGDSAMYLCASSRGPGTSGSVKNEQFFGPGTRLTVL.

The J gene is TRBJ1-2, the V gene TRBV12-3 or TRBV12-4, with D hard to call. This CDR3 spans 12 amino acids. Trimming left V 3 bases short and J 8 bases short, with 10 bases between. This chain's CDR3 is CASSFLWRGYTF. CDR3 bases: TGTGCCAGCAGTTTCCTGTGGCGGGGCTACACCTTC.

CDR3 nucleotide sequence: TGCAGCGTCGATGACCGGGGAGACGAGCAGTACTTC. This encodes CSVDDRGDEQYF. The gene calls are TRBV29-1 and TRBJ2-7; the D gene is possibly TRBD2 (5 bases). V lost 6 bases and J 5 bases, leaving 14 bases between the germline ends. Germline lookup yields CDR1 SQVTM and CDR2 ANQGSEA. The CDR3 spans 12 residues.

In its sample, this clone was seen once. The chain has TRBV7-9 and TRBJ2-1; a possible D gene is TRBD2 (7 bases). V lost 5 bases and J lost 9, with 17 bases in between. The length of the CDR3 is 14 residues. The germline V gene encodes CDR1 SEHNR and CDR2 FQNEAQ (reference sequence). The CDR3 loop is CASSPRGGGSEQFF. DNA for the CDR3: TGTGCCAGCAGCCCCCGGGGAGGGGGATCTGAGCAGTTCTTC.

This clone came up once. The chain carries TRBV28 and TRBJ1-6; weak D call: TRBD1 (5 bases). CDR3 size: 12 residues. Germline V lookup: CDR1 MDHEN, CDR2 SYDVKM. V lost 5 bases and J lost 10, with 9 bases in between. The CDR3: CASSGARSPLHF. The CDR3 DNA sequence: TGTGCCAGCAGTGGGGCGAGGTCACCCCTCCACTTT.

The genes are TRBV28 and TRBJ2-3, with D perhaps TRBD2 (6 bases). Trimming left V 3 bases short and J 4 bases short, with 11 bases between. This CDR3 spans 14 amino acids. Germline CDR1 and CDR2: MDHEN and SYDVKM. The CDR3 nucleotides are TGTGCCAGCAGTTTCCCAGGGACTCCAGATACGCAGTATTTT. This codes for CASSFPGTPDTQYF.

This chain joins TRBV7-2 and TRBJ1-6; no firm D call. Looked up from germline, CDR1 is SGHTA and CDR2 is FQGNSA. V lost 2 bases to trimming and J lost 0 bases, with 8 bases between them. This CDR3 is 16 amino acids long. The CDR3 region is CASSLRLSSYNSPLHF. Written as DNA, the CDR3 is TGTGCCAGCAGCTTACGCCTTAGCTCCTATAATTCACCCCTCCACTTT.

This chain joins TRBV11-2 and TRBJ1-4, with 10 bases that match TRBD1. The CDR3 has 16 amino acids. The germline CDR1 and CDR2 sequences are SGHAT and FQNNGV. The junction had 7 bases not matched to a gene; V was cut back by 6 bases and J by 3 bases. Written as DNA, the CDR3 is TGTGCCAGCAGTCCGGGACAGGGGTTTTCTAATGAAAAACTGTTTTTT. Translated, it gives CASSPGQGFSNEKLFF.

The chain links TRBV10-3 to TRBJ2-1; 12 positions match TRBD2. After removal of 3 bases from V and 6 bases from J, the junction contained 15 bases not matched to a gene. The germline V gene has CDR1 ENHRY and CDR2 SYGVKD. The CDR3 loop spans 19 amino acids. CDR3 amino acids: CAISERLAGVGAETNEQFF. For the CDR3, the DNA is TGTGCCATCAGTGAAAGACTAGCGGGAGTAGGGGCCGAGACCAATGAGCAGTTCTTC.

In nucleotides, the CDR3 is TGTGCCAGCAGCTTAGTCGGGGGTATGGTTCAGCCCCAGCATTTT. This sequence encodes CASSLVGGMVQPQHF. The chain employs TRBV11-2 and TRBJ1-5, with a tentative D call TRBD1 (5 bases). V was clipped by 1 base and J by 6 bases, with 13 bases between them. CDR1 and CDR2 from the germline V gene are SGHAT and FQNNGV. The CDR3 is 15 amino acids.

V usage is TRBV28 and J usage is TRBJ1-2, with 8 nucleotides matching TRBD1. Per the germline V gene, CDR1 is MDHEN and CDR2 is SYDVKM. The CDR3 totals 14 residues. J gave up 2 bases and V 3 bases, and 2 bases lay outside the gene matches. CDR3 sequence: CASSFRDRNYGYTF. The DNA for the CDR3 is TGTGCCAGCAGTTTCAGGGACAGGAACTATGGCTACACCTTC.